This T cell receptor (beta chain) was sequenced for a study of blood T cells in healthy people across ages. Study-level points and caveats: Unsorted PBMCs prevented conclusive naive versus antigen-experienced comparison. Not knowing donor CMV status may have confounded expanded clonotype changes.

Then a second PCR, running about 6 to 12 cycles, was carried out with a sample-barcoded 5' primer and a J-beta primer mix. From each sample, at least 2.5 million paired-end reads containing CDR3 were obtained. TCRdb reprocessed the 5' RACE reads via MiXCR and lists one record per CDR3 protein. The sample lists about 640,000 distinct CDR3 sequences; approximately 40% were seen once. Germline loops: CDR1 DFQATT, CDR2 SNEGSKA (reference sequence). The CDR3 has 16 residues. Trimming cost V 0 bases and J 6 bases, with 18 bases left between them. This clonotype was seen a few times. Its antigen remains unidentified.

The receptor's source is an elderly man in good health. The chain is built from TRBV20-1 and TRBJ2-1; the D gene is possibly TRBD2 (6 bases). Sequencing was done on a sample of blood. CDR3 DNA sequence: TGCAGTGCTAGAGATCCAAGGACTACTGGCTCCAATGAGCAGTTCTTC. Protein: CSARDPRTTGSNEQFF.